This T cell receptor beta chain was sequenced for a study of T cell changes during pregnancy in multiple sclerosis. Comment on this clone: This sample also contains other DNA sequences that code for the same CDR3.

TCRdb's table, derived via immunoSEQ multiplex PCR, lists solely in-frame clones and lacks some. This sample yields under 95,000 clones, of which about 93% are seen a single time; less than 0.45% belongs to the top ten. Germline lookup yields CDR1 LNHDA and CDR2 SQIVND (reference sequence). This CDR3 is 15 amino acids long. V dropped 3 bases and J dropped 0; count of bases not matched to a gene: 4. This clonotype originated in a female donor with multiple sclerosis, enrolled in a pregnancy study. Sequencing used CD4+ T cells from peripheral blood mononuclear cells, obtained before pregnancy. This chain uses TRBV19 with TRBJ2-5, with TRBD2 matching 7 bases. The CDR3 protein is CASSIGRGDQETQYF. The CDR3 nucleotides are TGTGCCAGTAGTATTGGACGGGGGGACCAAGAGACCCAGTACTTC.